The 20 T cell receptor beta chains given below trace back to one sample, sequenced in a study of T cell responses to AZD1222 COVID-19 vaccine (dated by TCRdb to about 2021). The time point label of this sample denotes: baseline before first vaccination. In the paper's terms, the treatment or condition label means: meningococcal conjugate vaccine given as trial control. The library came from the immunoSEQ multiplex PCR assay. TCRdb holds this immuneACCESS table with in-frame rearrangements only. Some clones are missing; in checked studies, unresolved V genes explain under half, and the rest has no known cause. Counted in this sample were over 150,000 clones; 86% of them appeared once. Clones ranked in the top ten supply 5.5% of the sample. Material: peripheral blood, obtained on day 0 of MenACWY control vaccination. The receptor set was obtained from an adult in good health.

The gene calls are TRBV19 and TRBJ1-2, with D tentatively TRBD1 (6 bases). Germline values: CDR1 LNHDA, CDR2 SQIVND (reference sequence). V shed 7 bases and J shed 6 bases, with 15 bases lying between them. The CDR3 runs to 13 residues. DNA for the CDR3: TGTGCCAGTACCATGGGGGCAGGGAATGGCTACACCTTC. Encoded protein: CASTMGAGNGYTF.

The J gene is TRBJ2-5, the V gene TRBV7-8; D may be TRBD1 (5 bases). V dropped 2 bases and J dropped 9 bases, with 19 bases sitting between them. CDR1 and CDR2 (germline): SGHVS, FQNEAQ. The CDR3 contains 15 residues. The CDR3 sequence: CASSLRPGREGPQYF. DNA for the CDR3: TGTGCCAGCAGCTTAAGACCCGGCAGGGAAGGGCCCCAGTACTTC. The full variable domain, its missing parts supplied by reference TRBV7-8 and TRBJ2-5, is GAGVSQSPRYKVAKRGQDVALRCDPISGHVSLFWYQQALGQGPEFLTYFQNEAQLDKSGLPSDRFFAERPEGSVSTLKIQRTQQEDSAVYLCASSLRPGREGPQYFGPGTRLLVL.

CDR3 DNA sequence: TGTGCCAGCAGCTACTCACTAGCGGGAGGGCCAGATACGCAGTATTTT. This sequence encodes CASSYSLAGGPDTQYF. The chain recombines TRBV7-2 with TRBJ2-3; TRBD2 agrees at 13 bases. Germline V gives CDR1 SGHTA, CDR2 FQGNSA. The ends lost 4 bases at V and 4 bases at J; junction bases unmatched: 5. The CDR3 is 16 residues long.

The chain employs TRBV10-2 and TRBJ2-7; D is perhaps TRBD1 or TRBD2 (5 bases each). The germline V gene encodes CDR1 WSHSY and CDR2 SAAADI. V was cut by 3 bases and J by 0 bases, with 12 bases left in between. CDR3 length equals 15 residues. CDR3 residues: CASSDHGTSSYEQYV. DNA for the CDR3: TGCGCCAGCAGTGATCACGGGACGAGCTCCTACGAGCAGTACGTC.

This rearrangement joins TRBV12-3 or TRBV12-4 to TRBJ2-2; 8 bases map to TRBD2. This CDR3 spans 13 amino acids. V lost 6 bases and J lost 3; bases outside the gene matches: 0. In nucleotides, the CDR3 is TGTGCCAGCAGGGGACTAGACACCGGGGAGCTGTTTTTT. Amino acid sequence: CASRGLDTGELFF.

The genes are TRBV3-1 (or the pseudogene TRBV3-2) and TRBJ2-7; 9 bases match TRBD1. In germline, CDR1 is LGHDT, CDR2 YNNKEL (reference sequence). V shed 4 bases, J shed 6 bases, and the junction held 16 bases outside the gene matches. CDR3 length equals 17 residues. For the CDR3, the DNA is TGTGCCAGCAGCCCGCACCCGGGACAGGGTCATACGCCCGAGCAGTACTTC. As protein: CASSPHPGQGHTPEQYF.

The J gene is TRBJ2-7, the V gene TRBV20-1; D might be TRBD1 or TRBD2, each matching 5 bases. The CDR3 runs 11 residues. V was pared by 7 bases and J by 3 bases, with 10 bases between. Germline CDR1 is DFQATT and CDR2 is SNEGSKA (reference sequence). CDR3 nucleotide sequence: TGCAGTGGCCTGGGGGACTACGAGCAGTACTTC. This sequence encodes CSGLGDYEQYF.

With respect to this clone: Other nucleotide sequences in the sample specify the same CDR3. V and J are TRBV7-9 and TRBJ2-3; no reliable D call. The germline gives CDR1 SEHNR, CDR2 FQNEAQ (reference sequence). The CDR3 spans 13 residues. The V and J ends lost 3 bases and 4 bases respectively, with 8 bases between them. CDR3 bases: TGTGCCAGCAGCTTGGGTGGCCCAGATACGCAGTATTTT. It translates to CASSLGGPDTQYF.

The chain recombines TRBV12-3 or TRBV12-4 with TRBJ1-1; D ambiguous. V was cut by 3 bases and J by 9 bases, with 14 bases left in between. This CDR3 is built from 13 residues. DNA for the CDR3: TGTGCCAGCAGTTTGATAAACGCCCGACAAGCTTTCTTT. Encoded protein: CASSLINARQAFF.

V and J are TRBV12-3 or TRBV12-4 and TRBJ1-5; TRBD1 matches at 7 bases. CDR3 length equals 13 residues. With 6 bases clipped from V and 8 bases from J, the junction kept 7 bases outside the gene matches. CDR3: CASRDRNGKPQHF. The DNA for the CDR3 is TGTGCCAGCAGGGACAGGAATGGGAAGCCCCAGCATTTT.

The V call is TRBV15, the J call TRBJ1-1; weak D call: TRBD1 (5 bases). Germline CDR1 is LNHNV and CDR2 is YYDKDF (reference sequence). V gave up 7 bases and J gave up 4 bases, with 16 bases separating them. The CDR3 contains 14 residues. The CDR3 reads CATTPHRGGTEAFF. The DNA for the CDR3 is TGTGCCACCACCCCCCACCGGGGCGGCACTGAAGCTTTCTTT.

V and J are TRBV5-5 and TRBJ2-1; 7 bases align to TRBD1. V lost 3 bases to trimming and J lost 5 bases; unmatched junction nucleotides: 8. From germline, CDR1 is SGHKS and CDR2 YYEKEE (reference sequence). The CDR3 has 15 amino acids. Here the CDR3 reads CASSSTGTENNEQFF. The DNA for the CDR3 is TGTGCCAGCAGCTCTACCGGGACAGAGAACAATGAGCAGTTCTTC.

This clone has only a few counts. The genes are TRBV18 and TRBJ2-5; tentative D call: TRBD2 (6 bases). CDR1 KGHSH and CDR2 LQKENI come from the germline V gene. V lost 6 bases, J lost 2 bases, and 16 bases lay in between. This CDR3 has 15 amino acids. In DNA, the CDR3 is TGTGCCAGCTCTCCTACAGGAGGGGCACAAGAGACCCAGTACTTC. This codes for CASSPTGGAQETQYF.

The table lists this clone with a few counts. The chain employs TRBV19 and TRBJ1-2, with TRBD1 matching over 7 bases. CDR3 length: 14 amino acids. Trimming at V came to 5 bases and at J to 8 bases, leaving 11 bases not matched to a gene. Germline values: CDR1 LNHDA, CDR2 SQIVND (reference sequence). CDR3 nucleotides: TGTGCCAGTAGTCCCGACAGGGTCCGAGGGGGCTACACCTTC. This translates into CASSPDRVRGGYTF.

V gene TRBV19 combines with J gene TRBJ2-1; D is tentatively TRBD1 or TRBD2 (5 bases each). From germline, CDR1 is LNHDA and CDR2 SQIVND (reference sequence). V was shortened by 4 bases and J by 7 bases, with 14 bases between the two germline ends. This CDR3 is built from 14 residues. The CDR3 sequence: CASSKMRGRNEQFF. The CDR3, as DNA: TGTGCCAGTAGTAAGATGAGGGGCCGAAATGAGCAGTTCTTC. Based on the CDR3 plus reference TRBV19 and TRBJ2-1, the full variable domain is DGGITQSPKYLFRKEGQNVTLSCEQNLNHDAMYWYRQDPGQGLRLIYYSQIVNDFQKGDIAEGYSVSREKKESFPLTVTSAQKNPTAFYLCASSKMRGRNEQFFGPGTRLTVL.

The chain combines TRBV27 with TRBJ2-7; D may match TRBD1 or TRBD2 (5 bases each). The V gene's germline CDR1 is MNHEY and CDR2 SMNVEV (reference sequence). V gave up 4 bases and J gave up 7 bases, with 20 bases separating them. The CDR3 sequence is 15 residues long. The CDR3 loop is CASSSTGTGAWEQYF. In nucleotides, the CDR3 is TGTGCCAGCAGTTCCACCGGGACGGGTGCGTGGGAGCAGTACTTC.

The CDR3 region has the DNA TGTGCCAGCAGCGGGGTAGCGGGTATTACCTACGAGCAGTACTTC. Translated: CASSGVAGITYEQYF. The V gene is TRBV5-5, the J gene TRBJ2-7; the match to TRBD2 covers 7 bases. Looked up from germline, CDR1 is SGHKS and CDR2 is YYEKEE (reference sequence). V dropped 4 bases and J dropped 2; count of bases not matched to a gene: 9. The CDR3 spans 15 residues.

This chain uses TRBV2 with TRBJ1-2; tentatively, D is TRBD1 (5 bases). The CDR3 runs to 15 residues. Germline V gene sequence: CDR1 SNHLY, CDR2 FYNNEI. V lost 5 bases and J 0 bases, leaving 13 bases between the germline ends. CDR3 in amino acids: CASSTDSTANYGYTF. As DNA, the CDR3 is TGTGCCAGCAGTACAGACAGCACAGCTAACTATGGCTACACCTTC.

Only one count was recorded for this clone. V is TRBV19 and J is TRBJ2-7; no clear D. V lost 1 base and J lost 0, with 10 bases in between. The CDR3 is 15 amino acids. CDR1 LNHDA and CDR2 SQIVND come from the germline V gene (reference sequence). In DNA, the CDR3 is TGTGCCAGTAGTATAGTTGGCGCGAGCTCCTACGAGCAGTACGTC. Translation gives CASSIVGASSYEQYV.

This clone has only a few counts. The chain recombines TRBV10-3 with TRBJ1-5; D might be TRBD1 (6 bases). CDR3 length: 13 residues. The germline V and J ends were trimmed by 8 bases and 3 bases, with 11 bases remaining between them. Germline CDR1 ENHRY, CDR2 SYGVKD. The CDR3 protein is CAIRHRDNQPQHF. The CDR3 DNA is TGTGCCATCCGGCACAGGGACAATCAGCCCCAGCATTTT.